What follows describes a single T cell receptor (beta chain). Trimming took 6 bases from V and 1 from J; bases not matched to a gene: 5. Germline V gives CDR1 MDHEN, CDR2 SYDVKM. The CDR3 spans 14 residues. These data originate in a study of blood T cell repertoires in COVID-19. On the study more broadly: From T cells, B-cell-depleted T cells, or PBMCs came the material, which was cDNA or gDNA.

Patients in Seattle were enrolled during active infection, then followed longitudinally. Libraries were prepared by immunoSEQ multiplex PCR; TCRdb keeps only in-frame clonotypes and omits some of them. The table shows about 200,000 clones, with more than 70% occurring only once. The receptor was derived from a man aged 45-65 years with COVID-19, enrolled during active disease. The V gene is TRBV28, the J gene TRBJ1-1; 7 positions match TRBD1. The specimen sequenced was peripheral blood. CDR3 loop: CASREGGANTEAFF. CDR3 nucleotide sequence: TGTGCCAGCAGGGAAGGGGGCGCGAACACTGAAGCTTTCTTT.